This T cell receptor beta chain emerged from a study of blood T cells in healthy people across ages. As to this clonotype: The antigen remains unidentified.

The germline gives CDR1 MDHEN, CDR2 SYDVKM. Trimming cost V 6 bases and J 10 bases, with 13 bases left between them. The CDR3 has 13 residues. Primers used in a second PCR of about 6 to 11 cycles were a sample-barcoded 5' primer and a J-beta primer mix. Via MiXCR, TCRdb re-called the 5' RACE reads, giving one row per CDR3 protein. The sample records approximately 1,100,000 distinct CDR3 sequences, 45% being singletons. Study outcomes and limitations: From one million sequenced T cells, diversity estimates were lower bounds. A strong correlation between TCR beta diversity and naive T cell percentage was seen.

The sequenced sample was blood. The receptor's source is a woman aged 55-69 years in good health. The rearrangement links TRBV28 to TRBJ1-6; no firm D call. The CDR3 protein is CASRSRGYSPLHF. The CDR3 coding sequence is TGTGCCAGCAGATCACGGGGATACTCACCCCTCCACTTT. The entire variable domain, with the rest obtained from reference TRBV28 and TRBJ1-6, is as follows: DVKVTQSSRYLVKRTGEKVFLECVQDMDHENMFWYRQDPGLGLRLIYFSYDVKMKEKGDIPEGYSVSREKKERFSLILESASTNQTSMYLCASRSRGYSPLHFGNGTRLTVT.